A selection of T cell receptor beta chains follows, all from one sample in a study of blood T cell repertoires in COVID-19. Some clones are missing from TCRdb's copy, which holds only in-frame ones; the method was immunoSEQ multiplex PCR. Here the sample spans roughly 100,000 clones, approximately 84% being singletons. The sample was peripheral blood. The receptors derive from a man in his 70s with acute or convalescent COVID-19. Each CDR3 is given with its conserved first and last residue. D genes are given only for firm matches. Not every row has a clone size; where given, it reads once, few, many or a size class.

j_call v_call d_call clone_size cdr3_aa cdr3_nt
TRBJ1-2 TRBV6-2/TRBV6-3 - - CASSSRDGYTF TGTGCCAGCAGTTCCCGGGATGGCTACACCTTC
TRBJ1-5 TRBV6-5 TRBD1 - CASRGQVSGNQPQHF TGTGCCAGCAGGGGACAGGTCTCGGGAAATCAGCCCCAGCATTTT
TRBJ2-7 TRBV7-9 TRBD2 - CASSQGLAGDFLYEQYF TGTGCCAGCAGCCAGGGACTAGCGGGAGATTTTCTCTACGAGCAGTACTTC
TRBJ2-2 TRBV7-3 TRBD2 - CASSLIPGTSGRTGGELFF TGTGCCAGCAGCTTAATACCCGGGACTAGCGGGAGAACTGGCGGGGAGCTGTTTTTT
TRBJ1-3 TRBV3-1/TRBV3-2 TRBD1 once CASIDRGGNTIYF TGTGCCAGCATCGACAGGGGAGGAAACACCATATATTTT
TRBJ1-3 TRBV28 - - CASSRDTASGNTIYF TGTGCCAGCAGCCGGGACACCGCCTCTGGAAACACCATATATTTT
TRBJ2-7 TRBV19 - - CASSISTGSYEQYF TGTGCCAGTAGTATCTCGACAGGCTCCTACGAGCAGTACTTC
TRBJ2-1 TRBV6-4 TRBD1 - CASSLGQSSYNEQFF TGTGCCAGCAGCCTGGGACAGAGCTCCTACAATGAGCAGTTCTTC
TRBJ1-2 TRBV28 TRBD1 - CASSIDRVEGYTF TGTGCCAGCAGTATAGACAGGGTGGAAGGCTACACCTTC
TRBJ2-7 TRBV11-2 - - CASSLGQDYEQYF TGTGCCAGCAGCTTAGGACAGGACTACGAGCAGTACTTC
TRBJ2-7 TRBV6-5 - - CASSLDRLTSYEQYF TGTGCCAGCAGTTTAGACAGATTAACCTCCTACGAGCAGTACTTC